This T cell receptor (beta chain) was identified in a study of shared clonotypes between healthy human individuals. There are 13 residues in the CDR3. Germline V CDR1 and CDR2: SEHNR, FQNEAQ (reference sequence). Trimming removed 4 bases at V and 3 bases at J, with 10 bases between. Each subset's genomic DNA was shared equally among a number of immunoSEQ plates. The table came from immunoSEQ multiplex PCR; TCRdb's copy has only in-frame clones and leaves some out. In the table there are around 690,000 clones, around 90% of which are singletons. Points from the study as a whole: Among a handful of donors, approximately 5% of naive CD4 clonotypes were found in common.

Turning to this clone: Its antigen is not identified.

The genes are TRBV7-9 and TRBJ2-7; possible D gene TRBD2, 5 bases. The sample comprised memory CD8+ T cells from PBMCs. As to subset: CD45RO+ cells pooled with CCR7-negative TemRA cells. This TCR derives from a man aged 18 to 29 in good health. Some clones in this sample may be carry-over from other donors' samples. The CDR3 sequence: CASSSRRSYEQYF. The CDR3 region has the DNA TGTGCCAGCAGCTCCCGGAGGAGCTACGAGCAGTACTTC.